A selection of T cell receptor beta chains follows, all from one sample in a study of monozygotic twins with inflammatory bowel disease. From its re-call of the 5' RACE reads, TCRdb lists each CDR3 protein once, without DNA. The sample includes 150,000 to 200,000 distinct CDR3 sequences. Source material: blood. Source of these receptors: a human donor with ulcerative colitis or Crohn's disease, or a healthy co-twin of an affected twin (not recorded which). Both conserved end residues are part of each CDR3. Fields, in order: V gene, J gene, CDR3 protein.

V gene: TRBV20-1
J gene: TRBJ1-5
CDR3 protein: CSANQGVNQPQHF

V gene: TRBV3-1
J gene: TRBJ1-6
CDR3 protein: CASSQLRALYNSPLHF

V gene: TRBV30
J gene: TRBJ1-5
CDR3 protein: CAWSVLGQGSNQPQHF

V gene: TRBV10-3
J gene: TRBJ1-6
CDR3 protein: CAISGKGTSGAPLHF

V gene: TRBV7-9
J gene: TRBJ1-2
CDR3 protein: CASSLGSYRDRRGYTF

V gene: TRBV5-1
J gene: TRBJ1-1
CDR3 protein: CASRAGRLNTEAFF

V gene: TRBV29-1
J gene: TRBJ2-1
CDR3 protein: CSIGSSGRGPEQFF

V gene: TRBV4-1
J gene: TRBJ1-1
CDR3 protein: CASSQAGQGLTEAFF

V gene: TRBV6-5
J gene: TRBJ1-2
CDR3 protein: CASSYGQGVDGYTF

V gene: TRBV20-1
J gene: TRBJ1-4
CDR3 protein: CSASPGQGYEKLFF

V gene: TRBV11-2
J gene: TRBJ2-3
CDR3 protein: CASSSGQGRRAQYF

V gene: TRBV5-1
J gene: TRBJ1-1
CDR3 protein: CASSPTRPNTEAFF

V gene: TRBV11-2
J gene: TRBJ1-1
CDR3 protein: CASSSRGLNTEAFF

V gene: TRBV18
J gene: TRBJ1-1
CDR3 protein: CASSVSRGSTEAFF

V gene: TRBV7-9
J gene: TRBJ2-7
CDR3 protein: CASSFLAGGYYEQYF

V gene: TRBV28
J gene: TRBJ2-5
CDR3 protein: CASSLTLAGETQYF

V gene: TRBV4-1
J gene: TRBJ2-4
CDR3 protein: CASSQDEMGAKNIQYF

V gene: TRBV5-1
J gene: TRBJ2-3
CDR3 protein: CASSQGVSTDTQYF

V gene: TRBV20-1
J gene: TRBJ2-2
CDR3 protein: CSARRRGAVTGELFF

V gene: TRBV12-5
J gene: TRBJ1-1
CDR3 protein: CASGLGYTEAFF